Listed below are T cell receptor beta chains from one sample, sequenced in a study of identical twins. A single record per CDR3 protein comes from TCRdb applying MiXCR to the 5' RACE reads. The data contain roughly 690,000 distinct CDR3 sequences, 21% of them singletons. In addition, the sample was reused for a study of T cells expressing NK-cell markers.

Sample: PBMCs. These receptors originate from a woman in her late teens or twenties in good health. Each CDR3 is given with its conserved first and last residue. The D gene is left open where the match is weak. The size field is filled for only some rows; it gives once, few, many or a size class.

CDR3 DNA: TGCAGCGTTGGCCAGAGAAACGAGCAGTACTTC
CDR3 protein: CSVGQRNEQYF
J gene: TRBJ2-7
D gene: NA
V gene: TRBV29-1
clone size: NA

CDR3 DNA: TGCAGTGCTAGAGGTGTAGGCCCCGGGGACGAGCAGTACTTC
CDR3 protein: CSARGVGPGDEQYF
J gene: TRBJ2-7
D gene: NA
V gene: TRBV20-1
clone size: NA

CDR3 DNA: TGCGCCAGCAGCCATCTAAAAACCCACAATGAGCAGTTCTTC
CDR3 protein: CASSHLKTHNEQFF
J gene: TRBJ2-1
D gene: NA
V gene: TRBV4-3
clone size: once

CDR3 DNA: TGTGCCAGCAACCTGGACACTTCTAGCACAGATACGCAGTATTTT
CDR3 protein: CASNLDTSSTDTQYF
J gene: TRBJ2-3
D gene: NA
V gene: TRBV7-2
clone size: few

CDR3 DNA: TGCGCCAGCAGCTCCGTTTGGCGATTTCCCAATGAGCAGTTCTTC
CDR3 protein: CASSSVWRFPNEQFF
J gene: TRBJ2-1
D gene: NA
V gene: TRBV5-1
clone size: NA

CDR3 DNA: TGTGCCAGCAGTCCCGTTTTTTCAGCGCAGTTCTTC
CDR3 protein: CASSPVFSAQFF
J gene: TRBJ2-1
D gene: NA
V gene: TRBV12-3/TRBV12-4
clone size: NA

CDR3 DNA: TGCAGCGTCTCCTCCGAGGACTATTACACAGATACGCAGTATTTT
CDR3 protein: CSVSSEDYYTDTQYF
J gene: TRBJ2-3
D gene: NA
V gene: TRBV29-1
clone size: few

CDR3 DNA: TGTGCCAGCAGTTTCAGAAACTCCTACAATGAGCAGTTCTTC
CDR3 protein: CASSFRNSYNEQFF
J gene: TRBJ2-1
D gene: NA
V gene: TRBV27
clone size: few

CDR3 DNA: TGCAGTGCGAGTAAAGGGACTAGTGGTCCCAATGAGCAGTTCTTC
CDR3 protein: CSASKGTSGPNEQFF
J gene: TRBJ2-1
D gene: TRBD2
V gene: TRBV20-1
clone size: NA

CDR3 DNA: TGCAGTGCTAGTCCCCCCGGGACTGGGAAGTTCTTC
CDR3 protein: CSASPPGTGKFF
J gene: TRBJ2-1
D gene: NA
V gene: TRBV20-1
clone size: NA

CDR3 DNA: TGTGCCAGCAGCCAGACCGGGGCCAGCGATGAGCAGTTCTTC
CDR3 protein: CASSQTGASDEQFF
J gene: TRBJ2-1
D gene: NA
V gene: TRBV3-1
clone size: NA

CDR3 DNA: TGTGCCAGCAGCTTGAGGGACAGTAATGAAAAACTGTTTTTT
CDR3 protein: CASSLRDSNEKLFF
J gene: TRBJ1-4
D gene: TRBD1
V gene: TRBV5-6
clone size: NA

CDR3 DNA: TGCAGCGCTACAGGGGCGAGTCGGGGGTGGTACAATGAGCAGTTCTTC
CDR3 protein: CSATGASRGWYNEQFF
J gene: TRBJ2-1
D gene: NA
V gene: TRBV29-1
clone size: few

CDR3 DNA: TGCAGCATTACCACTGAAGCTTTCTTT
CDR3 protein: CSITTEAFF
J gene: TRBJ1-1
D gene: NA
V gene: TRBV29-1
clone size: NA

CDR3 DNA: TGTGCCAGCAGTGAGTACGAGCAGTACTTC
CDR3 protein: CASSEYEQYF
J gene: TRBJ2-7
D gene: NA
V gene: TRBV7-9
clone size: NA

CDR3 DNA: TGTGCCAGCAAGCTCTCCCTCTACAACGTCCTGACTTTC
CDR3 protein: CASKLSLYNVLTF
J gene: TRBJ2-6
D gene: NA
V gene: TRBV7-9
clone size: NA

CDR3 DNA: TGCAGTGCTAGAGATGAAGGGGGAGGAAACACCATATATTTT
CDR3 protein: CSARDEGGGNTIYF
J gene: TRBJ1-3
D gene: NA
V gene: TRBV20-1
clone size: few

CDR3 DNA: TGTGCCACCCAACTAGCGGGGGAGGAGACCCAGTACTTC
CDR3 protein: CATQLAGEETQYF
J gene: TRBJ2-5
D gene: TRBD2
V gene: TRBV6-6
clone size: few

CDR3 DNA: TGTGCCAGCAGTTGGGGGGGCAACAATGAGCAGTTCTTC
CDR3 protein: CASSWGGNNEQFF
J gene: TRBJ2-1
D gene: NA
V gene: TRBV6-2/TRBV6-3
clone size: few

CDR3 DNA: TGTGCCAGCAGCGTAGGATTGGATGGGACGGTACTTTCTGGCTACACCTTC
CDR3 protein: CASSVGLDGTVLSGYTF
J gene: TRBJ1-2
D gene: NA
V gene: TRBV9
clone size: NA

CDR3 DNA: TGTGCCACCAGCCCCAGGTATCGGTTACAGGGCCGAAGCGAGCAGTACTTC
CDR3 protein: CATSPRYRLQGRSEQYF
J gene: TRBJ2-7
D gene: NA
V gene: TRBV3-1
clone size: NA

CDR3 DNA: TGTGCCACCAGCAGAGACTACGGCAGGGACTACGAGCAGTACTTC
CDR3 protein: CATSRDYGRDYEQYF
J gene: TRBJ2-7
D gene: NA
V gene: TRBV15
clone size: once

CDR3 DNA: TGTGCCAGCAGCCCCAGGGGTCACTCCTACGAGCAGTACTTC
CDR3 protein: CASSPRGHSYEQYF
J gene: TRBJ2-7
D gene: NA
V gene: TRBV13
clone size: NA

CDR3 DNA: TGCAGTGTGAGACCCGGGACGGCGGGAGAGCAGTACTTC
CDR3 protein: CSVRPGTAGEQYF
J gene: TRBJ2-7
D gene: NA
V gene: TRBV20-1
clone size: NA

CDR3 DNA: TGTGCCAGCAGCGTAGTTGGGACTAGCGGGATTTATGAGCAGTTCTTC
CDR3 protein: CASSVVGTSGIYEQFF
J gene: TRBJ2-1
D gene: TRBD2
V gene: TRBV9
clone size: few

CDR3 DNA: TGCGCCAGCAGCTTGACACGTCAGGGTGGAGGTATCAAGCAGTACTTC
CDR3 protein: CASSLTRQGGGIKQYF
J gene: TRBJ2-7
D gene: NA
V gene: TRBV5-1
clone size: many

CDR3 DNA: TGTGCCAGCAGCCGGACTAGCGCCCACAATGAGCAGTTCTTC
CDR3 protein: CASSRTSAHNEQFF
J gene: TRBJ2-1
D gene: TRBD2
V gene: TRBV27
clone size: few

CDR3 DNA: TGTGCCAGCAGCCACCCGTCCGGACAGGGATTCCTCGAGCAGTACTTC
CDR3 protein: CASSHPSGQGFLEQYF
J gene: TRBJ2-7
D gene: TRBD1
V gene: TRBV7-9
clone size: many

CDR3 DNA: TGTGCCAGCAGTTATCGCGCTTCCGGGACGGTTAGGCCTACACCCCTCCACTTT
CDR3 protein: CASSYRASGTVRPTPLHF
J gene: TRBJ1-6
D gene: NA
V gene: TRBV6-5
clone size: NA

CDR3 DNA: TGTGCCAGCAGTTACCTCGGAGGGGCAGCCCAAGAGACCCAGTACTTC
CDR3 protein: CASSYLGGAAQETQYF
J gene: TRBJ2-5
D gene: NA
V gene: TRBV7-3
clone size: NA

CDR3 DNA: TGCAGTGCTAGAGAGGGGGGACGAACGGGGGGTTCGTTCTTC
CDR3 protein: CSAREGGRTGGSFF
J gene: TRBJ2-1
D gene: TRBD2
V gene: TRBV20-1
clone size: few